Sequencing of this T cell receptor beta chain was carried out in a study of T cell clones after liver transplantation. Overall study context: As an antigen-independent comparator, third-party-reactive TCRbeta sequences came from pre-transplant mixed lymphocyte reactions. Three of eight recipients were HCV-positive; others had non-autoimmune, non-viral indications. Patients counted as tolerant after at least one year off all immunosuppression, enzymes not exceeding twice normal. Study-wide findings and caveats: Small, mixed patient groups and varying post-transplant times limit these conclusions.

V lost 5 bases to trimming and J lost 5 bases, with 19 bases between them. CDR3 length equals 16 residues. Points on this clone: The antigen is undetermined.

Profiling relied on immunoSEQ multiplex PCR, and the TCRdb table lists in-frame clones only, not all of them. The sample carries approximately 100,000 clones, roughly 80% recorded once. The V gene is TRBV23-1, the J gene TRBJ1-5; weak D call: TRBD1 (5 bases). TRBV23-1 is filed as an ORF, its function uncertain. Source: CD4+ T cells from blood, taken approximately 43 months after liver transplant. This sequence was found in a human patient who received a liver transplant. Some T cells may trace back to the graft donor. The CDR3 nucleotides are TGCGCCAGCAGTGATCACCAGACCTTGGGGGATCAGCCCCAGCATTTT. Its protein product is CASSDHQTLGDQPQHF.